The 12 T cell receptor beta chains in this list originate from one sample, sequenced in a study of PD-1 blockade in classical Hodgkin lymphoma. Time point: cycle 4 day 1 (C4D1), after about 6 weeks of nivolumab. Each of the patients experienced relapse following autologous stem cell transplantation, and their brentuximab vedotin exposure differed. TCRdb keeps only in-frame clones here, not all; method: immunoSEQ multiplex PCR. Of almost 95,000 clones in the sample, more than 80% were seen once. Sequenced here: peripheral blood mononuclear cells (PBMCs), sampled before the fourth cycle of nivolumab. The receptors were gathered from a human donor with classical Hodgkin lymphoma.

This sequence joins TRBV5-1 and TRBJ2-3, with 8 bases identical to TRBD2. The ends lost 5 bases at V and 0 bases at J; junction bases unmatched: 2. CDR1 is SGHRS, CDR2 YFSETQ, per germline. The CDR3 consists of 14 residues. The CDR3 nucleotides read TGCGCCAGCAGATCTAGCGGGAGCACAGATACGCAGTATTTT. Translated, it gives CASRSSGSTDTQYF.

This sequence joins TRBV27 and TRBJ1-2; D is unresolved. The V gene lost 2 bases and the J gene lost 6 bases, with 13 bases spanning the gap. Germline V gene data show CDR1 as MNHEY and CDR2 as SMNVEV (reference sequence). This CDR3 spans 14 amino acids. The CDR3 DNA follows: TGTGCCAGCAGTTTAGGCGGGGTCAGGAATGGCTACACCTTC. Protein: CASSLGGVRNGYTF.

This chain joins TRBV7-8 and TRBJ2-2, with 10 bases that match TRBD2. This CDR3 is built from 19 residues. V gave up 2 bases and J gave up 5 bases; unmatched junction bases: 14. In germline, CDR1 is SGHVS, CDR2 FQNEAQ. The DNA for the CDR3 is TGTGCCAGCAGCTTACGGCCTCTAAGCGGGAGGGCCGGGACCGGGGAGCTGTTTTTT. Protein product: CASSLRPLSGRAGTGELFF.

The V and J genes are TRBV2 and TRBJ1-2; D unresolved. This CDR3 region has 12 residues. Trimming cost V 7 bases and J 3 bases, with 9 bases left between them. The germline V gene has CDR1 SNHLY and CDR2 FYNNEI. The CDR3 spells CASNRGDYGYTF. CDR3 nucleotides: TGTGCCAGCAATAGAGGCGACTATGGCTACACCTTC.

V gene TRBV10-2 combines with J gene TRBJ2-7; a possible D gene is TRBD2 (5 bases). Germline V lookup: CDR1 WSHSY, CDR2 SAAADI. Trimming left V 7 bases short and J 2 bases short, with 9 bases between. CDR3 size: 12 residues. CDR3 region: CASIDGTYEQYF. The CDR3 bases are TGCGCCAGCATAGACGGGACCTACGAGCAGTACTTC.

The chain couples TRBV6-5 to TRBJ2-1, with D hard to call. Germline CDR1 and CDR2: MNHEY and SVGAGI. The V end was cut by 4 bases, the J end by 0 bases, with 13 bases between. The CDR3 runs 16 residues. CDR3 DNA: TGTGCCAGCAGTTCTCGGGCTAGTACCTCCTACAATGAGCAGTTCTTC. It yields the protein CASSSRASTSYNEQFF.

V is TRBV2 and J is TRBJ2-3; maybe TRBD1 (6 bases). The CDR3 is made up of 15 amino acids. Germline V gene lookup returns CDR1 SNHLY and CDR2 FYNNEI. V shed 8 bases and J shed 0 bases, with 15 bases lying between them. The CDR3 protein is CASLGAGPSTDTQYF. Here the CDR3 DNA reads TGTGCCAGCCTGGGGGCAGGACCTAGCACAGATACGCAGTATTTT.

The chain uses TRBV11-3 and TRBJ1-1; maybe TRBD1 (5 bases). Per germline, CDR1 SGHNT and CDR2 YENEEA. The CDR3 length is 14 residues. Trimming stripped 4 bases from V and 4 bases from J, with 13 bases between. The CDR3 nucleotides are TGTGCCAGCAGCTCAGCCGGGGCCGCCACTGAAGCTTTCTTT. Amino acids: CASSSAGAATEAFF.

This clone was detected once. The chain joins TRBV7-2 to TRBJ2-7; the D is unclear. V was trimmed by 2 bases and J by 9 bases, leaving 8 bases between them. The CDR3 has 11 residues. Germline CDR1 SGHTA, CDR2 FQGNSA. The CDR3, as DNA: TGTGCCAGCAGCTTAAATATTCGGCAGTACTTC. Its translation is CASSLNIRQYF.

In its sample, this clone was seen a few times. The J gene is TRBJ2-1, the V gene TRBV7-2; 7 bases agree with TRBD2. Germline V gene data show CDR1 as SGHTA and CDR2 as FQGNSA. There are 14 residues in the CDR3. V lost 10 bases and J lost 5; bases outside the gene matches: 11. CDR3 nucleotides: TGTGCCACCTCAACTAGCGCCGCAGACAATGAGCAGTTCTTC. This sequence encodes CATSTSAADNEQFF. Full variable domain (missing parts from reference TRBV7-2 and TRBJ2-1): GAGVSQSPSNKVTEKGKDVELRCDPISGHTALYWYRQSLGQGLEFLIYFQGNSAPDKSGLPSDRFSAERTGGSVSTLTIQRTQQEDSAVYLCATSTSAADNEQFFGPGTRLTVL.

The CDR3 DNA sequence: TGCGCCAGCAGTTCCTTGGGGGTCCATGAGCAGTTCTTC. Translated, it gives CASSSLGVHEQFF. The chain links TRBV10-1 to TRBJ2-1; D may match TRBD1 or TRBD2 (5 bases each). Trimming left V 5 bases short and J 8 bases short, with 13 bases between. This CDR3 is built from 13 residues. Germline values: CDR1 WNHNN, CDR2 SYGVQD (reference sequence).

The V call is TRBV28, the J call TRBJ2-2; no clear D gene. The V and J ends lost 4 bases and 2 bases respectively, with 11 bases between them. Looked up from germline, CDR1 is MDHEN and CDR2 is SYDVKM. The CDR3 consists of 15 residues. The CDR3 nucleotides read TGTGCCAGCAGTTCCGCTTGGGTCAACACCGGGGAGCTGTTTTTT. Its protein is CASSSAWVNTGELFF.